What follows is one TCR beta chain and its context. The sample holds one count of this clone. Its antigen specificity is not known. No base qualities exist here, and no much larger clone lies one base off it. The record originates from a study of Ad26.COV2.S vaccination and SARS-CoV-2 variants (dated by TCRdb to the early 2020s). Study-level background: Vaccine-arm donors were drawn from COV1001, a multicentre, randomized, double-blind, placebo-controlled phase I-IIa trial of Ad26.COV2.S in healthy adults. Ad26.COV2.S was administered intramuscularly at 5 x 10^10 or 1 x 10^11 viral particles, either as a single shot or as two shots given 56 days apart. TCRbeta repertoire sequencing was used to assess the specificity and breadth of SARS-CoV-2-reactive T cell receptors after Ad26.COV2.S vaccination. A total of around 32 samples were included in the TCR-sequenced set, comprising some 20 Ad26.COV2.S vaccine recipients, 5 placebo recipients and 8 SARS-CoV-2 convalescent individuals. Trial participants were randomized into five groups of five, in which low-dose or high-dose Ad26.COV2.S was given once or twice, or placebo was given on both occasions. Investigators did not know the trial group allocation while performing experiments and assessing outcomes.

The investigation overall reported the following: Vaccine and placebo recipients had comparable non-spike TCR breadth, which fits with the vaccine containing only spike. After vaccination, spike-specific CD8+ and CD4+ T cell responses were reported to show substantial breadth. The study was not powered for comparison of responses between vaccine doses or regimens. The authors noted that total T cell responses may have been underestimated by the TCR breadth and depth analyses. Spike-specific TCR breadth was higher in Ad26.COV2.S recipients than in placebo recipients (P = 0.0014).

Taken with the paper, the label for treatment or condition translates to: some 20 received Ad26.COV2.S at low or high dose, single or two shots; 5 received placebo; per-sample allocation not given. For vaccine and placebo recipients, the sequenced repertoires came from samples collected on day 63 after the first injection. Cohort 1b enrolled some 25 adults aged 18-55 years at a single site in Boston, USA, between 29 July and 7 August 2020. Ad26.COV2.S was a replication-incompetent adenovirus type 26 vector that expressed a prefusion-stabilized SARS-CoV-2 spike protein derived from the original Wuhan strain. TCRbeta CDR3 regions were sequenced with the immunoSEQ Assay. After extraction, genomic DNA underwent amplification by bias-controlled multiplex PCR, followed by high-throughput sequencing. On the study's bioinformatics: Collapsing and filtering of sequences were performed to quantify the absolute abundance of each unique TCRbeta CDR3 region. T cell fraction was estimated by normalizing TCRbeta template counts to usable DNA, with usable DNA measured through amplification of reference genes found in all nucleated cells. Repertoire TCRs were annotated as SARS-CoV-2-specific when V gene, CDR3 amino acid sequence and J gene were exactly matched to a known reactive TCR set. The reference SARS-CoV-2 TCR set came from MIRA and was filtered for enrichment in COVID-19-positive ImmuneCODE repertoires, removing public or cross-reactive TCRs. Based on the MIRA antigens, annotated TCRs were further analysed at the level of specific ORF or position within ORF. Breadth was defined as the number of annotated unique rearrangements divided by the total number of unique productive rearrangements, and depth was defined as the summed frequency of the annotated unique rearrangements. Two-sided Wilcoxon rank-sum tests were applied when comparing TCR breadth between groups. TCRdb holds this immuneACCESS table with in-frame rearrangements only. Some clones are missing; in checked studies, unresolved V genes explain under half, and the rest has no known cause. The V and J calls and the clone size are those of that table, but D and trimming were determined from the DNA. The sample table records hundreds of thousands of clones; roughly nine tenths of these occur just once. The ten top clones hold over 2.5% of the sample.

CDR1 and CDR2 are read off the germline V gene as SGHTS and YDEGEE. Inclusive of the bounding cysteine and phenylalanine, the CDR3 is 18 residues long. The read is trimmed to its CDR3 DNA, 54 bases read in frame from base 1. V drops 4 bases and J drops 4 bases, leaving 21 bases in between. Here the sequenced sample was peripheral blood, taken in a trial of Ad26.COV2.S vaccine versus placebo. The receptor was derived from a person aged 18-65 years who received the Ad26.COV2.S COVID-19 vaccine or a placebo. The sequence is built from TRBV5-8 and TRBJ1-6, with no reliable assignment of the D segment. The nucleotide sequence is given as TGTGCCAGCAGCCGAGAACCCATCAAGCTATTTTATAATTCACCCCTCCACTTT. This sequence encodes CASSREPIKLFYNSPLHF.